This T cell receptor beta chain emerged from a study of early T cells in non-severe SARS-CoV-2 infection. MiXCR, run by TCRdb on the 5' RACE reads, gives a single entry per CDR3 protein. Among tens of thousands of distinct CDR3 sequences listed, roughly 12% were seen once. This clonotype appeared a few times. The specimen comprised whole blood, sampled at baseline. This clonotype was sampled from an adult who was a healthcare worker with PCR-confirmed SARS-CoV-2 infection or an uninfected control (not recorded which).

The DNA of the CDR3 is TGTGCCAGCAGTCCCCCTCAGGGGTTTGGTAGGAGCTCCTACGAGCAGTACTTC. It codes for CASSPPQGFGRSSYEQYF. J is TRBJ2-7 and V is TRBV28; D may be TRBD1 (6 bases). V lost 5 bases to trimming and J lost 0 bases, with 23 bases between them. There are 18 residues in the CDR3. CDR1 and CDR2 (germline): MDHEN, SYDVKM.